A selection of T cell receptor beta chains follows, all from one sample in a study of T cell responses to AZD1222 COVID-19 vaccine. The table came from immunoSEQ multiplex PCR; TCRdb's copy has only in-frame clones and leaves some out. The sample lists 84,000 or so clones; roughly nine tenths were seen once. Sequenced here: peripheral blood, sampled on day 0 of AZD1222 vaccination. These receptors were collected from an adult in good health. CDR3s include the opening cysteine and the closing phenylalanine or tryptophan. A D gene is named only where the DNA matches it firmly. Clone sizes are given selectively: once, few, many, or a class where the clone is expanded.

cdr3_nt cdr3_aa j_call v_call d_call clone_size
TGTGCCAGCCGCGCAACGGGGGTAGCGGGAAACGAGCAGTACTTC CASRATGVAGNEQYF TRBJ2-7 TRBV11-1 TRBD2 -
TGCGCCAGCAGCTCCGTTGTTACTGGGGGGAATGAGCAGTTCTTC CASSSVVTGGNEQFF TRBJ2-1 TRBV5-1 - -
TGTGCCAGCAGCGTAGATGAGTACCAAGAGACCCAGTACTTC CASSVDEYQETQYF TRBJ2-5 TRBV9 - -
TGTGCCACCAGCAGAGATATAAGTAGCGGGAGTTACAATGAGCAGTTCTTC CATSRDISSGSYNEQFF TRBJ2-1 TRBV15 TRBD2 -
TGTGCCAGTAGTACCCGCGACAGGCCTGGAAACACCATATATTTT CASSTRDRPGNTIYF TRBJ1-3 TRBV19 - -
TGTGCCAGCAGGTACAGGGGGCGCGAAGATACGCAGTATTTT CASRYRGREDTQYF TRBJ2-3 TRBV3-1/TRBV3-2 TRBD1 -
TGTGCCAGCAGCCAAGACTCCGGACAGGGCTTCGGCGAGCAGTACTTC CASSQDSGQGFGEQYF TRBJ2-7 TRBV3-1/TRBV3-2 TRBD1 -
TGTGCCAGCAGTTCCGGGACAGGGGGCTCCCGCGATGGCTACACCTTC CASSSGTGGSRDGYTF TRBJ1-2 TRBV6-5 TRBD1 -
TGTGCCAGCGGTTTGGACGGGGTGAGGGGCTACACCTTC CASGLDGVRGYTF TRBJ1-2 TRBV12-3/TRBV12-4 - -
TGTGCCAGTAGTATATTATCCGGAGGGGTAATAAATCAGCCCCAGCATTTT CASSILSGGVINQPQHF TRBJ1-5 TRBV19 - -
TGCGCCAGCAGCCAGGTGGTGAACACCGGGGAGCTGTTTTTT CASSQVVNTGELFF TRBJ2-2 TRBV4-3 - once
TGTGCCAGCAGCCAAGATATGAGGGCCGGAGCCAACGTCCTGACTTTC CASSQDMRAGANVLTF TRBJ2-6 TRBV3-1/TRBV3-2 - -
TGTGCCAGCAGCCCAGGACTAGCGGGAGATCTTTCCTACAATGAGCAGTTCTTC CASSPGLAGDLSYNEQFF TRBJ2-1 TRBV7-9 TRBD2 -
TGTGCCAGCAGTAAACGGACAGGGTGGGACAATGAGCAGTTCTTC CASSKRTGWDNEQFF TRBJ2-1 TRBV6-5 TRBD1 -
TGCGCCAGCAGCCAAGGGTCACCAGCGAACACTGAAGCTTTCTTT CASSQGSPANTEAFF TRBJ1-1 TRBV4-1 - -
TGTGCCAGCAGCGGACAATCGAATACGCAGTATTTT CASSGQSNTQYF TRBJ2-3 TRBV7-3 - -
TGTGCCAGCAGCTTAGGTCTGGGGTCGATAGGTCCCTACGAGCAGTACTTC CASSLGLGSIGPYEQYF TRBJ2-7 TRBV7-2 - -
TGTGCCAGCAGCTCCCCGGGACTAGTTGTGGGTGAGCAGTTCTTC CASSSPGLVVGEQFF TRBJ2-1 TRBV7-9 TRBD2 -
TGTGCCAGCTCGCCCGATCCAGATACGCAGTATTTT CASSPDPDTQYF TRBJ2-3 TRBV18 - -
TGTGCCAGTATGCGGACTAGCGGGAGGACCTACCATGAGCAGTTCTTC CASMRTSGRTYHEQFF TRBJ2-1 TRBV19 TRBD2 -
TGTGCCAGCAGCGGAGAGAAGGCTGAAGCTTTCTTT CASSGEKAEAFF TRBJ1-1 TRBV6-5 - once
TGTGCCAGCCGAGCGGGAGGGACCCAGAATCCCACCTACGAGCAGTACTTC CASRAGGTQNPTYEQYF TRBJ2-7 TRBV19 TRBD2 once
TGCGCCAGCAGCTTGGGGGCTAGCGGGCTCAATGAGCAGTTCTTC CASSLGASGLNEQFF TRBJ2-1 TRBV5-1 TRBD2 -
TGTGCCAGCAGCCCCGGACTAGCGGGGTACAATGAGCAGTTCTTC CASSPGLAGYNEQFF TRBJ2-1 TRBV11-2 TRBD2 -
TGTGCCAGCAGTACCCCGGGGGACGGGGTACTCTTC CASSTPGDGVLF TRBJ2-1 TRBV28 - once
TGTGCCAGCTCAGTTAACCGGGGGCGCGGGAACGAGCAGTACTTC CASSVNRGRGNEQYF TRBJ2-7 TRBV6-5 - -
TGTGCCAGCAGTTTAGGCGGAAGGGATGAGCAGTTCTTC CASSLGGRDEQFF TRBJ2-1 TRBV28 - -
TGTGCCAGCAGCCATGGTAGGGATGAAGCTTTCTTT CASSHGRDEAFF TRBJ1-1 TRBV3-1/TRBV3-2 - -
TGTGCCAGCAGCTCTACCACAGATACGCAGTATTTT CASSSTTDTQYF TRBJ2-3 TRBV5-4 - -
TGTGCCAGCAGCCCAGGGGGGGAGCAGTACTTC CASSPGGEQYF TRBJ2-7 TRBV7-6 - few
TGTGCCAGCCGGTTCCCGGGGAACACTGAAGCTTTCTTT CASRFPGNTEAFF TRBJ1-1 TRBV6-6 - -
TGTGCCAGCTCACCTGTGACAGGGTTGAGTGGCACCATATATTTT CASSPVTGLSGTIYF TRBJ1-3 TRBV18 TRBD1 -
TGCAGCGCCTGGGACCTTAGCTCCTACAATGAGCAGTTCTTC CSAWDLSSYNEQFF TRBJ2-1 TRBV29-1 - -
TGTGCCAGCAGCCAAGGCCGAACGGGGGGGTTCGCCAAAAACATTCAGTACTTC CASSQGRTGGFAKNIQYF TRBJ2-4 TRBV3-1/TRBV3-2 TRBD2 once
TGTGCCAGCAGTTTATCGGCAAGGGGGAATCAGCCCCAGCATTTT CASSLSARGNQPQHF TRBJ1-5 TRBV28 - -
TGTGCCAGTAGCCCCCCGGGAACAGGTTTACAGCCCCAGCATTTT CASSPPGTGLQPQHF TRBJ1-5 TRBV19 - -
TGTGCCAGTAGTATCCAAGCCGACCCCAACTATGGCTACACCTTC CASSIQADPNYGYTF TRBJ1-2 TRBV19 - -
TGTGCCAGTAGTATACAGACAGGGGTGGGCTACGAGCAGTACTTC CASSIQTGVGYEQYF TRBJ2-7 TRBV19 TRBD1 -
TGTGCCAGAAGCTTGGGACAGGGAAACGACGGCTACACCTTC CARSLGQGNDGYTF TRBJ1-2 TRBV5-3 TRBD1 -
TGTGCCACCAGTGATCGACAGAACTATGGCTACACCTTC CATSDRQNYGYTF TRBJ1-2 TRBV24-1 - many
TGTGCCAGCGCCGGGGTGCGTCTAGGGGCCAACGTCCTGACTTTC CASAGVRLGANVLTF TRBJ2-6 TRBV28 - -
TGTGCCAGCAGCTCTCCTTGGGACAGGGAAGGATCACCCCTCCACTTT CASSSPWDREGSPLHF TRBJ1-6 TRBV7-9 TRBD1 -
TGTGCCAGCACCCGGACAGGGGGAACCTACGAGCAGTACTTC CASTRTGGTYEQYF TRBJ2-7 TRBV5-4 TRBD1 -